This T cell receptor (beta chain) was retrieved from a study of blood T cells in healthy people across ages. Study outcomes and limitations: A roughly linear fall in TCR beta diversity per million T cells was seen with increasing age.

Primed by a sample-barcoded 5' primer and a J-beta primer mix, a second PCR proceeded for about 7 to 12 cycles. Template switching added a 12-random-nucleotide identifier to every cDNA molecule. TCRdb passed the 5' RACE reads through MiXCR, listing each CDR3 protein once. The table shows 1.5 million to 2 million distinct CDR3 sequences, with approximately 50% occurring only once. As to this clonotype: What it recognizes is unknown.

Those donating, healthy Caucasian individuals from Russia, were aged roughly 6 to 90. For every donor, a draw yielded 8.5 to 10 milliliters of peripheral blood. The ends lost 4 bases at V and 4 bases at J; junction bases unmatched: 3. Germline assignment: CDR1 DFQATT and CDR2 SNEGSKA (reference sequence). This CDR3 comprises 14 residues. This chain links TRBV20-1 with TRBJ2-5; TRBD2 aligns across 13 bases. The sample taken for sequencing was blood. The TCR sequence derives from a woman aged 40-49 years in good health. The CDR3 nucleotides read TGCAGTGCTAAACTAGCGGGGGGGCGAGAGACCCAGTACTTC. As protein: CSAKLAGGRETQYF.